Presented here are 14 T cell receptor beta chains from one specimen sequenced in a study of shared clonotypes between healthy human individuals. Assay: immunoSEQ multiplex PCR; the TCRdb copy retains only in-frame clones and omits some. The sample yields around 700,000 clones, about two thirds seen once. Sequenced material: memory CD4+ T cells sorted from blood. Subset: CD45RA-negative fraction. The source is a woman aged 25 to 45 in good health.

The V and J genes are TRBV29-1 and TRBJ2-3; possibly TRBD2 for D (6 bases). The CDR3 length is 14 residues. Trimming took 1 base from V and 2 from J, leaving 10 bases between them. CDR1 SQVTM and CDR2 ANQGSEA come from the germline V gene. CDR3 protein: CSVEGGLLTDTQYF. The CDR3 DNA reads TGCAGCGTTGAAGGGGGACTTCTCACAGATACGCAGTATTTT.

The CDR3 nucleotides read TGTGCCAGCAGCTCCCGGGTCAGGGAGGGTTCTCTACCTAGCAATCAGCCCCAGCATTTT. Translating gives CASSSRVREGSLPSNQPQHF. This chain uses TRBV28 with TRBJ1-5; D might be TRBD1 (5 bases). Germline lookup yields CDR1 MDHEN and CDR2 SYDVKM. This CDR3 is 20 amino acids long. V lost 6 bases and J lost 0, with 27 bases in between. The variable domain in full, completed from reference TRBV28 and TRBJ1-5, reads DVKVTQSSRYLVKRTGEKVFLECVQDMDHENMFWYRQDPGLGLRLIYFSYDVKMKEKGDIPEGYSVSREKKERFSLILESASTNQTSMYLCASSSRVREGSLPSNQPQHFGDGTRLSIL.

This clone was seen many times. The V gene is TRBV2, the J gene TRBJ2-1, with D perhaps matching TRBD2 (6 bases). The germline V gene encodes CDR1 SNHLY and CDR2 FYNNEI. With 4 bases removed from V and 7 bases from J, the gap between germline ends came to 17 bases. This CDR3 comprises 15 residues. CDR3 DNA sequence: TGTGCCAGCAGTGTAAGTCTTAACCGGGGGAATGAGCAGTTCTTC. This codes for CASSVSLNRGNEQFF.

As to this clone: Other DNA variants within this sample encode the same CDR3. The V call is TRBV29-1, the J call TRBJ2-5; D gene unclear. Germline-derived CDR1 and CDR2 are SQVTM and ANQGSEA. V was pared by 7 bases and J by 5 bases, with 8 bases between. The CDR3 runs to 10 residues. Written as DNA, the CDR3 is TGCAGCGCCGAACAGGAGACCCAGTACTTC. Translating it yields CSAEQETQYF. Drawing the rest from reference TRBV29-1 and TRBJ2-5, the complete variable domain is SAVISQKPSRDICQRGTSLTIQCQVDSQVTMMFWYRQQPGQSLTLIATANQGSEATYESGFVIDKFPISRPNLTFSTLTVSNMSPEDSSIYLCSAEQETQYFGPGTRLLVL.

The chain links TRBV10-3 to TRBJ1-1, with D hard to call. The CDR3 loop spans 14 amino acids. V shed 2 bases and J shed 1 base, with 8 bases lying between them. From germline, CDR1 is ENHRY and CDR2 SYGVKD. The CDR3 spells CAISEPTKNTEAFF. The CDR3 coding sequence is TGTGCCATCAGTGAGCCGACAAAGAACACTGAAGCTTTCTTT.

The chain couples TRBV6-5 to TRBJ1-4; TRBD1 might be the D (5 bases). Between the trimmed V and J ends, which lost 0 bases and 6 bases, there was a span of 11 bases. CDR1 is MNHEY, CDR2 SVGAGI, per germline. The CDR3 runs to 15 residues. The CDR3 protein is CASSYSWGVDEKLFF. CDR3 nucleotides: TGTGCCAGCAGTTACTCGTGGGGGGTGGATGAAAAACTGTTTTTT.

The rearrangement uses TRBV7-9 and TRBJ1-4; the match to TRBD1 covers 9 bases. J lost 0 bases, V lost 5 bases, and 13 bases had no gene match. This CDR3 spans 19 amino acids. Germline CDR1 SEHNR, CDR2 FQNEAQ (reference sequence). CDR3 nucleotide sequence: TGTGCCAGCAGCCGACTGGACAGGGGAGTTGGTGCAACTAATGAAAAACTGTTTTTT. Its protein product is CASSRLDRGVGATNEKLFF.

In its sample, this clone was seen a few times. The chain links TRBV5-1 to TRBJ1-3; D is ambiguous. The CDR3 has 18 amino acids. Germline loops: CDR1 SGHRS, CDR2 YFSETQ. V was trimmed by 0 bases and J by 0 bases, leaving 16 bases between them. The CDR3 protein is CASSLATGGPFSGNTIYF. Here the CDR3 DNA reads TGCGCCAGCAGCTTGGCCACTGGTGGCCCTTTCTCTGGAAACACCATATATTTT. The variable domain in full, completed from reference TRBV5-1 and TRBJ1-3, reads KAGVTQTPRYLIKTRGQQVTLSCSPISGHRSVSWYQQTPGQGLQFLFEYFSETQRNKGNFPGRFSGRQFSNSRSEMNVSTLELGDSALYLCASSLATGGPFSGNTIYFGEGSWLTVV.

This clone has just one count. This chain links TRBV11-3 with TRBJ2-2; tentatively, D is TRBD1 (6 bases). The CDR3 has 13 residues. CDR1 is SGHNT, CDR2 YENEEA, per germline. Trimming took off 6 bases at V and 6 bases at J, with 11 bases between the two ends. As DNA, the CDR3 is TGTGCCAGCAGTTTACAGGGATCCGGGGAGCTGTTTTTT. Its protein is CASSLQGSGELFF.

A remark on this clone: This could be a read error, since a much larger clone is one nucleotide away. This chain connects TRBV5-1 to TRBJ2-5; 7 positions match TRBD2. V lost 0 bases, J lost 2 bases, and 4 bases stayed unmatched. This CDR3 comprises 15 residues. Germline CDR1 and CDR2: SGHRS and YFSETQ. CDR3: CASSLVLAEQETQYF. In DNA form, the CDR3 reads TGCGCCAGCAGCTTGGTGCTAGCGGAGCAAGAGACCCAGTACTTC.

This chain uses TRBV7-7 with TRBJ2-1; 7 nucleotides line up with TRBD2. This CDR3 contains 15 residues. The germline gives CDR1 SSHAT, CDR2 FNYEAQ (reference sequence). Trimming cost V 1 base and J 3 bases; bases outside gene matches: 3. The CDR3 sequence is CASSLVPSGYNEQFF. The DNA for the CDR3 is TGTGCCAGCAGCTTAGTTCCTAGCGGCTACAATGAGCAGTTCTTC.

The rearrangement uses TRBV19 and TRBJ1-6, with D hard to call. The CDR3 covers 12 residues. Germline V gives CDR1 LNHDA, CDR2 SQIVND (reference sequence). Trimming removed 6 bases from V and 6 bases from J, with 6 bases in between. Here the CDR3 reads CASSLSNSPLHF. The CDR3 nucleotides are TGTGCCAGTAGCCTCAGTAATTCACCCCTCCACTTT.

This rearrangement joins TRBV5-4 to TRBJ2-2; 7 positions match TRBD2. The CDR3 extends over 16 amino acids. Germline loops: CDR1 SGHNT, CDR2 YYREEE (reference sequence). V was clipped by 0 bases and J by 5 bases; unmatched bases: 7. The CDR3 DNA is TGTGCCAGCAGCTTGGTGGGCGGGAGTATTACCGGGGAGCTGTTTTTT. It specifies CASSLVGGSITGELFF.

The rearrangement links TRBV6-4 to TRBJ2-1, with a weak D call TRBD2 (5 bases). Germline CDR1 MRHNA, CDR2 SNTAGT. The CDR3 loop spans 16 amino acids. V was clipped by 6 bases and J by 3 bases, with 18 bases between them. In DNA, the CDR3 is TGTGCCAGCAGCGCCCCCGAGGGTGGGGTCTACAATGAGCAGTTCTTC. Its translation: CASSAPEGGVYNEQFF.